A single sample gave rise to the 15 T cell receptor beta chains below, sequenced in a study of OX40 agonist ivuxolimab in advanced cancers. Method: immunoSEQ multiplex PCR; TCRdb's copy keeps in-frame clones and lacks some. The repertoire holds tens of thousands of clones, with 90% as singletons. Sequencing was performed on CD4+ or CD8+ T cells sorted from blood, taken in a trial of the OX40 agonist ivuxolimab. The receptors derive from an adult with an advanced solid tumor such as melanoma, head and neck, liver or kidney cancer.

This rearrangement joins TRBV6-5 to TRBJ2-1; 7 bases match TRBD1. Germline-derived CDR1 and CDR2 are MNHEY and SVGAGI. The CDR3 sequence is 15 residues long. Trimming took 2 bases from V and 7 from J; bases not matched to a gene: 8. The CDR3 sequence is CASSYVRQGRNEQFF. The CDR3 coding sequence is TGTGCCAGCAGTTACGTGCGACAGGGACGGAATGAGCAGTTCTTC.

V and J are TRBV5-1 and TRBJ1-2; TRBD1 is a possible D gene (6 bases). The CDR3 runs 13 residues. Trimming left V 0 bases short and J 7 bases short, with 10 bases between. Germline CDR1 SGHRS, CDR2 YFSETQ. The CDR3 bases are TGCGCCAGCAGCTTGGCAGGGGACGGTGGCTACACCTTC. Translating it yields CASSLAGDGGYTF.

The rearrangement links TRBV7-4 to TRBJ2-5; D might be TRBD2 (6 bases). Trimming cost V 5 bases and J 5 bases, with 9 bases left between them. This CDR3 spans 12 amino acids. From germline, CDR1 is SGHVT and CDR2 SQSDAQ. The CDR3 DNA follows: TGTGCCAGCAGCGCCAGCGGGGAGACCCAGTACTTC. It translates to CASSASGETQYF.

This chain joins TRBV19 and TRBJ2-5, with TRBD2 as a possible D gene (6 bases). Trimming left V 1 base short and J 7 bases short, with 16 bases between. The CDR3 has 15 amino acids. Germline V gene sequence: CDR1 LNHDA, CDR2 SQIVND (reference sequence). The CDR3 DNA follows: TGTGCCAGTAGTATAGCCCCGGGGGACGGGCGGACCCAGTACTTC. The encoded protein is CASSIAPGDGRTQYF.

CDR3 nucleotides: TGTGCCAGCAGCAGGTTGGGTGAGCAGTTCTTC. It translates to CASSRLGEQFF. The rearrangement uses TRBV7-9 and TRBJ2-1, with D uncertain. V was clipped by 5 bases and J by 9 bases, with 8 bases between them. Looked up from germline, CDR1 is SEHNR and CDR2 is FQNEAQ (reference sequence). The CDR3 consists of 11 residues.

The rearrangement uses TRBV5-4 and TRBJ1-5; 8 bases are shared with TRBD1. Trimming at V came to 4 bases and at J to 1 base, leaving 7 bases not matched to a gene. The CDR3 contains 16 residues. Germline CDR1 reads SGHNT; CDR2 reads YYREEE (reference sequence). CDR3: CASSLGQGGSNQPQHF. The CDR3, as DNA: TGTGCCAGCAGCCTCGGACAGGGAGGAAGCAATCAGCCCCAGCATTTT.

The V call is TRBV28, the J call TRBJ2-6; tentative D call: TRBD1 (6 bases). Per the germline V gene, CDR1 is MDHEN and CDR2 is SYDVKM. Trimming took 5 bases from V and 2 from J, leaving 10 bases between them. CDR3 length equals 15 residues. Here the CDR3 DNA reads TGTGCCAGCAGTACGGCAGGGGCTGGGGCCAACGTCCTGACTTTC. It yields the protein CASSTAGAGANVLTF. Together with reference TRBV28 and TRBJ2-6, the CDR3 gives the full variable domain: DVKVTQSSRYLVKRTGEKVFLECVQDMDHENMFWYRQDPGLGLRLIYFSYDVKMKEKGDIPEGYSVSREKKERFSLILESASTNQTSMYLCASSTAGAGANVLTFGAGSRLTVL.

The rearrangement uses TRBV27 and TRBJ2-2, with D possibly being TRBD2 (5 bases). From germline, CDR1 is MNHEY and CDR2 SMNVEV (reference sequence). Trimming removed 5 bases at V and 1 base at J, with 17 bases between. This CDR3 is built from 17 residues. CDR3 amino acids: CASSLVRRPLNTGELFF. CDR3 sequence (DNA): TGTGCCAGCAGTCTTGTAAGGAGGCCCCTGAACACCGGGGAGCTGTTTTTT.

This chain joins TRBV30 and TRBJ1-2; TRBD1 matches 7 bases. Germline V gene sequence: CDR1 GTSNPN, CDR2 SVGIG (reference sequence). This CDR3 is 14 amino acids long. J was trimmed by 8 bases and V by 1 base; bases with no gene match: 10. Here the CDR3 DNA reads TGTGCCTGGAGTGAGGGGACAGCTCGGGGAGGCTACACCTTC. Protein sequence: CAWSEGTARGGYTF.

The chain joins TRBV6-5 to TRBJ1-5, with 8 bases aligning to TRBD1. V was pared by 0 bases and J by 7 bases, with 5 bases of the junction left unmatched. Germline V lookup: CDR1 MNHEY, CDR2 SVGAGI. CDR3 length: 15 amino acids. CDR3 protein: CASSYSSQGAQPQHF. The DNA for the CDR3 is TGTGCCAGCAGTTACTCGAGTCAGGGGGCCCAGCCCCAGCATTTT.

This sequence joins TRBV7-9 and TRBJ1-3; TRBD1 aligns across 9 bases. The V segment lost 4 bases and the J segment 8 bases; nucleotides outside the gene matches: 3. In germline, CDR1 is SEHNR, CDR2 FQNEAQ (reference sequence). This CDR3 contains 13 residues. In DNA, the CDR3 is TGTGCCAGCAGCTGGAGGACAGGGGACACCATATATTTT. Translated, it gives CASSWRTGDTIYF.

The chain carries TRBV19 and TRBJ1-1; D gene uncertain. This CDR3 spans 13 amino acids. Trimming shortened V by 6 bases and J by 1 base, and 9 bases separated the two germline ends. CDR1 and CDR2 (germline): LNHDA, SQIVND (reference sequence). This CDR3 is CASSVRQNTEAFF. CDR3 coding DNA: TGTGCCAGTAGCGTAAGACAGAACACTGAAGCTTTCTTT.

This chain connects TRBV2 to TRBJ2-3, with a weak D call TRBD1 (5 bases). CDR3 length equals 13 residues. Germline V gives CDR1 SNHLY, CDR2 FYNNEI. V lost 4 bases and J 6 bases, leaving 11 bases between the germline ends. CDR3 in DNA: TGTGCCAGCAGTGCCCCAGGGTTTGATACGCAGTATTTT. Its translation: CASSAPGFDTQYF.

This clone was detected only a few times. The chain couples TRBV2 to TRBJ1-2; TRBD1 is a possible D gene (6 bases). Per the germline V gene, CDR1 is SNHLY and CDR2 is FYNNEI. The CDR3 is made up of 14 amino acids. V lost 6 bases to trimming and J lost 3 bases, with 14 bases between them. The CDR3 loop reads CASSPRTAHYGYTF. The CDR3 nucleotides read TGTGCCAGCAGCCCCAGGACAGCCCACTATGGCTACACCTTC.

The V gene is TRBV19, the J gene TRBJ1-2; 8 bases line up with TRBD1. This CDR3 spans 15 amino acids. J lost 8 bases, V lost 5 bases, and 13 bases had no gene match. Germline CDR1 reads LNHDA; CDR2 reads SQIVND (reference sequence). CDR3 nucleotides: TGTGCCAGTAGTCCTCGAGCAGGGGGCGCGCGGGGCTACACCTTC. It yields the protein CASSPRAGGARGYTF.